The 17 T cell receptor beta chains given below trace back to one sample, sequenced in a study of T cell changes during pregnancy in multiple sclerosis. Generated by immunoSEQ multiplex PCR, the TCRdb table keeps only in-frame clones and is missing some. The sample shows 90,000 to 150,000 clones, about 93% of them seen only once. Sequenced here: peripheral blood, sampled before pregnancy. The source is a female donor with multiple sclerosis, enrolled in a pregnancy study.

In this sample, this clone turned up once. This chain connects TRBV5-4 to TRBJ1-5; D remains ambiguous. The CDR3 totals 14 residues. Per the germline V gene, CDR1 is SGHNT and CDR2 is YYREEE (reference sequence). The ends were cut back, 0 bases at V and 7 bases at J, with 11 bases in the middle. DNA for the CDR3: TGTGCCAGCAGCTTGGCGCGGGAGACCCAGCCCCAGCATTTT. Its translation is CASSLARETQPQHF.

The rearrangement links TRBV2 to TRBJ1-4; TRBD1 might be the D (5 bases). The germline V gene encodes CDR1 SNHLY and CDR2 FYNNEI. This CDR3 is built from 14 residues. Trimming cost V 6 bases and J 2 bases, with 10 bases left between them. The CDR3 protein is CASRGRLTNEKLFF. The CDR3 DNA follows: TGTGCCAGCAGGGGGCGTTTGACTAATGAAAAACTGTTTTTT.

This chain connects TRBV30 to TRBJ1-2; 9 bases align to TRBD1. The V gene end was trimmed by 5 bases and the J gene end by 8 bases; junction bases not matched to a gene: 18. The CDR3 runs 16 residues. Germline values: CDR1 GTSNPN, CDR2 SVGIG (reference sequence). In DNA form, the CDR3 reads TGTGCCTGGGGGACCGGGACAGGGAAGATCCGGAGGGGCTACACCTTC. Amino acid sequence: CAWGTGTGKIRRGYTF.

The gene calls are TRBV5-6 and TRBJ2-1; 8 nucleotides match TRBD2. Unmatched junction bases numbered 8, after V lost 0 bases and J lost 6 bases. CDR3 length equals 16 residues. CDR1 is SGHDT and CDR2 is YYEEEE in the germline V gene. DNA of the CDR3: TGTGCCAGCAGCTTGGGATACGGGGGGGCCCGCAATGAGCAGTTCTTC. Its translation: CASSLGYGGARNEQFF.

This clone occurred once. CDR3 sequence reads: CASSPATSGLETQYF. The CDR3 coding sequence is TGCGCCAGCAGCCCGGCGACTAGCGGGTTGGAGACCCAGTACTTC. The chain has TRBV5-1 and TRBJ2-5; 10 nucleotides line up with TRBD2. V trimming: 4 bases; J trimming: 5 bases; junction bases outside the gene matches: 8. Looked up from germline, CDR1 is SGHRS and CDR2 is YFSETQ. This CDR3 comprises 15 residues.

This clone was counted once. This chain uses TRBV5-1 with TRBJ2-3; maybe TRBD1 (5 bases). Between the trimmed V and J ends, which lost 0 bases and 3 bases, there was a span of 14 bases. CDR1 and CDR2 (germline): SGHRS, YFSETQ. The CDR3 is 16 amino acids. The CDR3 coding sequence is TGCGCCAGCAGCTTGGGCGGTGGGGCGGTGACAGATACGCAGTATTTT. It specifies CASSLGGGAVTDTQYF.

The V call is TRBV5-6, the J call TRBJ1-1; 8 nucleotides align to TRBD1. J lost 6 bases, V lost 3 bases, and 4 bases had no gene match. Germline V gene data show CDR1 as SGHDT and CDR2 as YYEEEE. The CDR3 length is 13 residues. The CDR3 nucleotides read TGTGCCAGCAGCTCGACAGGGGACCCTGAAGCTTTCTTT. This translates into CASSSTGDPEAFF.

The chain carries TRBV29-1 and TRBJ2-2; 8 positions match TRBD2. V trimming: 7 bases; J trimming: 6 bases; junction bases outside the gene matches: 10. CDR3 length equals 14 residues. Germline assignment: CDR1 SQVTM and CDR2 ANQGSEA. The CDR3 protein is CSAPVPGGAGELFF. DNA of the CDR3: TGCAGCGCGCCCGTTCCGGGGGGGGCCGGGGAGCTGTTTTTT.

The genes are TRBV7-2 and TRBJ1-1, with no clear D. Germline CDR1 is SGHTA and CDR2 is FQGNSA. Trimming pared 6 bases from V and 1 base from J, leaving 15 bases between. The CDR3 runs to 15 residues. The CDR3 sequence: CASRSYSMANTEAFF. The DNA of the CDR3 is TGTGCCAGCAGATCATACAGCATGGCGAACACTGAAGCTTTCTTT. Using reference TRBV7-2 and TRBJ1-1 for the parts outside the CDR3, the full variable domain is GAGVSQSPSNKVTEKGKDVELRCDPISGHTALYWYRQSLGQGLEFLIYFQGNSAPDKSGLPSDRFSAERTGGSVSTLTIQRTQQEDSAVYLCASRSYSMANTEAFFGQGTRLTVV.

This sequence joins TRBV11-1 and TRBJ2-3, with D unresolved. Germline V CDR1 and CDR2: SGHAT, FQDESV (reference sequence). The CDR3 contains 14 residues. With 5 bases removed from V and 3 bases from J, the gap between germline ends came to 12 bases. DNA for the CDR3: TGTGCCAGCAGCGTAGATGGCGGAACAGATACGCAGTATTTT. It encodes CASSVDGGTDTQYF.

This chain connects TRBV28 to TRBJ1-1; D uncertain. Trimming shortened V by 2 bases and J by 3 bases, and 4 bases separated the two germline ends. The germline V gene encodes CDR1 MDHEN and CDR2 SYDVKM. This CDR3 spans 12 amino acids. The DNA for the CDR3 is TGTGCCAGCAGTTTACGGGACACTGAAGCTTTCTTT. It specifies CASSLRDTEAFF.

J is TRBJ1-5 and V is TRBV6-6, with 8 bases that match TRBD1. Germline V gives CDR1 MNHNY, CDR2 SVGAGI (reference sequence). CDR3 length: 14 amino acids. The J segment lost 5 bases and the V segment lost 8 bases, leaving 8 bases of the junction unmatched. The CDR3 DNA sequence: TGTGCCAGCTCACGAGGGACAGGCGATCAGCCCCAGCATTTT. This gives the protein CASSRGTGDQPQHF.

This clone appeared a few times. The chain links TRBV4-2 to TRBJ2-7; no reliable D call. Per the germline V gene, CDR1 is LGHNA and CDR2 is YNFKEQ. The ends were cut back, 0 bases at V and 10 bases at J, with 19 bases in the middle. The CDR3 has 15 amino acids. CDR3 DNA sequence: TGTGCCAGCAGCCAAGATTTAGGCGGTCACAATCCACAGTACTTC. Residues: CASSQDLGGHNPQYF.

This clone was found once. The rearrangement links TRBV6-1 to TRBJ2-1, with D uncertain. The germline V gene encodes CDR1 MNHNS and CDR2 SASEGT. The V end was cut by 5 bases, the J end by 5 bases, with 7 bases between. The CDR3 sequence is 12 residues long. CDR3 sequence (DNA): TGTGCCAGCAGTCGTGTCCACAATGAGCAGTTCTTC. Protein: CASSRVHNEQFF.

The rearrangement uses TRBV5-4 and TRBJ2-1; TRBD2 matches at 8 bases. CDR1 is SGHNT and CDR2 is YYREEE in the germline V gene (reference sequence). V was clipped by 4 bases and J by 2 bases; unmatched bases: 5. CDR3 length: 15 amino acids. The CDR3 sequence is CASSDTSGPYNEQFF. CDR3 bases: TGTGCCAGCAGCGACACTAGCGGCCCCTACAATGAGCAGTTCTTC.

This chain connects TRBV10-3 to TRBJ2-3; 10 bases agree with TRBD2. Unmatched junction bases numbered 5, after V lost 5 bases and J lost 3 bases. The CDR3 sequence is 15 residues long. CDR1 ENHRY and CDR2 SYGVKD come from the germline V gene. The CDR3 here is CAISPTSGVTDTQYF. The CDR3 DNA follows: TGTGCCATCAGTCCTACTAGCGGGGTTACAGATACGCAGTATTTT.

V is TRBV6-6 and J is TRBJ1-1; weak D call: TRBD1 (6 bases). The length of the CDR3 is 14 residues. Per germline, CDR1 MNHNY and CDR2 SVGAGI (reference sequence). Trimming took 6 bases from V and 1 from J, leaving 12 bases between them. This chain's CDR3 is CASRPPQGNTEAFF. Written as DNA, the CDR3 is TGTGCCAGCAGGCCCCCACAGGGGAACACTGAAGCTTTCTTT.